This T cell receptor (beta chain) was observed in a study of tumor and adjacent non-tumor tissue in lung cancer (dated by TCRdb to the late 2010s). About the study as a whole: The cohort included 12 adenocarcinoma, 2 squamous cell carcinoma and 1 small cell lung cancer patients. The approximately 15 patients were aged about 30 to 76 years, included around ten men and 5 women, and had TNM stage I to III disease. Sequencing generated a total of around 120 million productive TCRbeta reads, averaging roughly 4.3 million reads per sample. The study compared bulk TCRbeta repertoires between lung tumor tissue and matched distant non-tumor lung tissue from 15 lung cancer patients. For each patient, one tumor sample and one normal lung sample were taken, giving approximately 30 paired specimens that underwent TCRbeta CDR3 sequencing. Beyond this particular receptor, the publication reports: Because peripheral blood was not sequenced, the blood TCRbeta repertoires of the lung cancer patients in the study went unexamined. TCR diversity (inverse Simpson) was significantly higher in tumor than in normal lung tissue (431.37 vs 166.20, P = 0.0075, Mann-Whitney U test). A significantly larger cumulative share of the repertoire was made up by the top 100 clones in normal lung than in tumor tissue. The methods do not name the sequencing platform or mention unique molecular identifiers. Significantly higher TCR diversity was found in younger patients, and higher tumor TCR diversity was associated with shorter overall and disease-free survival. Only around 15 patients were included in the cohort, and the need for larger samples and more detailed clinical data was noted by the authors.

The CDR3 numbers 15 residues from cysteine through phenylalanine. Left in the record is the CDR3 DNA by itself, 45 bases read in frame from the first base. V drops 2 bases and J drops 5 bases, leaving 15 bases in between. CDR1 DFQATT and CDR2 SNEGSKA are derived from the germline V gene (reference sequence). The method was multiplex PCR. Sequencer: Illumina HiSeq 2500. TCRbeta libraries were constructed through three rounds of nested PCR with primers (Table S4) according to protocols adapted from ARM-PCR. Before sequencing, PCR products in the 200-500 bp range were cut out of the gel and cleaned up using the QIAquick gel extraction kit. Concerning the study's data processing: Trimmomatic was used to clean the reads, FLASH was used to merge the reads into complete CDR3 sequences, and MiTCR was used to assign the reads to V(D)J germline segments. Clonal diversity was calculated as the inverse Simpson's index using VDJtools. Productive reads were defined as in-frame sequences without a premature stop codon. In TCRdb, the public reads were trimmed at Q25 with fastp and aligned with MiXCR, with productive beta chains retained. Merged by CDR3 protein, the rows form single entries marked with the most common genes and DNA. TCRdb, not the original authors, processed these V and J calls. In this sample the table shows 130,000 or so distinct CDR3 sequences, 55% to 75% of which occur a single time. The ten top clones hold 10% to 15% of the sample.

RNA was isolated from bulk unsorted tissue, and RNA quality was assessed with a NanoDrop ND-1000 and an Agilent 2100. Donors were newly diagnosed lung cancer patients admitted for thoracic surgery in China between August and November 2014, without prior chemotherapy. Anyone who had undergone radiotherapy or chemotherapy before, or who had another cancer at the same time, was left out of the study. Surgical tissue pieces of about 1-2.2 cm3 were preserved in RNAlater solution and stored at -80 °C until use. As for this clonotype: Its antigen is not yet known. A read error is possible here, since a much larger clone lies one base away.

The chain was built from TRBV20-1 and TRBJ1-4, with no confident D gene call. The source is a man between 25 and 39 years old with non-small cell lung cancer. Material: lung tumor tissue. The CDR3 protein sequence reads: CSARRASGNNEKLFF. The nucleotides read TGCAGTGCTAGAAGGGCCTCGGGTAACAATGAAAAACTGTTTTTT.